Listed below are T cell receptor beta chains from one sample, sequenced in a study of blood T cell repertoires in COVID-19. The protocol was immunoSEQ multiplex PCR, while the TCRdb copy is restricted to in-frame clones and leaves out a portion. The profile shows about 50,000 clones, 75% to 90% of them singletons. The source material was peripheral blood. These receptors originate from a man aged 55 to 70 with acute or convalescent COVID-19. Both conserved end residues are part of each CDR3. D genes are given only for firm matches. A row's size may be missing; if present it is once, few, many or a size class.

TRBJ2-1 | NA | TRBV27 | once | CASSSLGARGGNEQFF | TGTGCCAGCAGTTCCCTGGGGGCCAGGGGCGGGAATGAGCAGTTCTTC
TRBJ2-1 | NA | TRBV11-2 | once | CASSFPGVNSYNEQFF | TGTGCCAGCAGCTTTCCAGGCGTGAACTCCTACAATGAGCAGTTCTTC
TRBJ2-5 | NA | TRBV5-4 | NA | CASSLEQAETQYF | TGTGCCAGCAGCTTGGAACAGGCGGAGACCCAGTACTTC
TRBJ1-1 | TRBD1 | TRBV13 | NA | CASGFPTGGRSPNTEAFF | TGTGCCAGCGGCTTTCCAACAGGGGGGCGAAGTCCGAACACTGAAGCTTTCTTT
TRBJ2-2 | NA | TRBV12-3/TRBV12-4 | NA | CASQMSGELFF | TGTGCCAGTCAAATGTCCGGGGAGCTGTTTTTT
TRBJ1-2 | NA | TRBV28 | NA | CASSFLQAGTSVDGYTF | TGTGCCAGCAGTTTCTTACAGGCGGGGACCTCGGTGGATGGCTACACCTTC
TRBJ2-1 | TRBD2 | TRBV9 | NA | CASSPRGLAGGISSYNEQFF | TGTGCCAGCAGCCCTCGGGGACTAGCGGGAGGGATAAGCTCCTACAATGAGCAGTTCTTC
TRBJ2-7 | TRBD1 | TRBV30 | NA | CAWTHRGEQYF | TGTGCCTGGACCCACAGGGGCGAGCAGTACTTC
TRBJ2-2 | NA | TRBV5-1 | NA | CASSPVSGTNTGELFF | TGCGCCAGCAGCCCTGTTAGCGGAACGAACACCGGGGAGCTGTTTTTT
TRBJ1-5 | TRBD1 | TRBV5-5 | NA | CASSLDGGTGNQPQHF | TGTGCCAGCAGCTTGGACGGGGGGACAGGGAATCAGCCCCAGCATTTT
TRBJ2-1 | TRBD2 | TRBV7-9 | NA | CASSLVSGRVNEQFF | TGTGCCAGCAGCTTAGTTAGCGGGAGAGTAAATGAGCAGTTCTTC
TRBJ2-1 | NA | TRBV10-2 | NA | CASTPAYNEQFF | TGCGCCAGCACCCCCGCCTACAATGAGCAGTTCTTC